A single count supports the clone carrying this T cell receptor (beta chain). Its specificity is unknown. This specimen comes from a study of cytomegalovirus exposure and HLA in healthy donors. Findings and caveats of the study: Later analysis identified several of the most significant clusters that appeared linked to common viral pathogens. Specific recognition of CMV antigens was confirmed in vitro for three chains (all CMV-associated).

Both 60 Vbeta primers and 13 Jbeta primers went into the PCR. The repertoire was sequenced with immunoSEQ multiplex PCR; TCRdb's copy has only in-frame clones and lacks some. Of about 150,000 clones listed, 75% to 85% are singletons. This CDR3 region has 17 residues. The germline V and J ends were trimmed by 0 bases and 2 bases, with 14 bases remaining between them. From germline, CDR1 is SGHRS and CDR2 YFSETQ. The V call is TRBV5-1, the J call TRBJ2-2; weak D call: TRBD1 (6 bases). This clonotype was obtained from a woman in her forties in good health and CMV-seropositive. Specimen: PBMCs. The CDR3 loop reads CASSLGHRDTNTGELFF. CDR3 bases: TGCGCCAGCAGCTTGGGGCACCGGGACACTAACACCGGGGAGCTGTTTTTT. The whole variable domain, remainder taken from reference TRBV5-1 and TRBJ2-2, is KAGVTQTPRYLIKTRGQQVTLSCSPISGHRSVSWYQQTPGQGLQFLFEYFSETQRNKGNFPGRFSGRQFSNSRSEMNVSTLELGDSALYLCASSLGHRDTNTGELFFGEGSRLTVL.